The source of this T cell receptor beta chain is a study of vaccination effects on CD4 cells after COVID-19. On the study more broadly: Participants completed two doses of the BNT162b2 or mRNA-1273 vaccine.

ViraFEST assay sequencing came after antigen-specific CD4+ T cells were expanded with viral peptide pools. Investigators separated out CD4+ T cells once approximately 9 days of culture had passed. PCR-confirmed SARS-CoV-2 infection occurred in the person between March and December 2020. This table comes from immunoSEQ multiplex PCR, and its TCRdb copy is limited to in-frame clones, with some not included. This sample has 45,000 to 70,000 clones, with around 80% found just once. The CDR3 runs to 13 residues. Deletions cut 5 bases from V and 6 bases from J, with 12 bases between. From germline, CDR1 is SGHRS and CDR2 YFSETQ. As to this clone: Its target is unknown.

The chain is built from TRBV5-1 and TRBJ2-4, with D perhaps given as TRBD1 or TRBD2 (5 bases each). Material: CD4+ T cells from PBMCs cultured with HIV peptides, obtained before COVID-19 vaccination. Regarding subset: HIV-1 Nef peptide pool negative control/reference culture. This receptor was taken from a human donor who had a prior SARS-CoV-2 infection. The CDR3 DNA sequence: TGCGCCAGCAGATCTGGTGGGGGAAACATTCAGTACTTC. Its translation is CASRSGGGNIQYF.